The T cell receptor (beta chain) described here comes from a study of neurological immune-mediated disorders. For the study at large: Secondary progressive cases numbered 3 among the approximately 35 multiple sclerosis patients, while the other 31 were relapsing-remitting.

The authors produced cDNA by 5'RACE using 10-nucleotide random UMIs. TCRdb itself ran the 5' RACE reads through MiXCR, one entry per CDR3 protein. The sample shows tens of thousands of distinct CDR3 sequences, under 2% of them seen only once. This clonotype has a count of ten or more. This CDR3 has 14 amino acids. The V and J ends lost 4 bases and 6 bases respectively, with 15 bases between them. From germline, CDR1 is LNHNV and CDR2 YYDKDF (reference sequence). Sequenced sample: PBMCs. This clonotype was obtained from a middle-aged woman with multiple sclerosis. The chain is built from TRBV15 and TRBJ1-1; D is uncertain. This CDR3 is CATSIGGWEPEAFF. In DNA form, the CDR3 reads TGTGCCACCAGCATAGGCGGCTGGGAACCTGAAGCTTTCTTT. The whole variable domain, remainder taken from reference TRBV15 and TRBJ1-1, is DAMVIQNPRYQVTQFGKPVTLSCSQTLNHNVMYWYQQKSSQAPKLLFHYYDKDFNNEADTPDNFQSRRPNTSFCFLDIRSPGLGDTAMYLCATSIGGWEPEAFFGQGTRLTVV.